This T cell receptor (beta chain) was captured by sequencing in a study of T cell responses to AZD1222 COVID-19 vaccine. Produced via immunoSEQ multiplex PCR; TCRdb's table is partial and in-frame only. The profile shows 150,000 to 200,000 clones, 92% of them singletons. This clone occurred once. What it binds is unknown. From germline, CDR1 is SGHNT and CDR2 YENEEA. This CDR3 spans 15 amino acids. V lost 4 bases and J lost 7, with 19 bases in between. Notes on the study in general: Only 5 or 6 people who got AZD1222 tested seropositive at baseline. Only after the peak T cell response were repertoires sampled. Once two AZD1222 doses were given, Spike-specific TCR breadth and depth went up.

The origin of this receptor is an adult who received the AZD1222 COVID-19 vaccine. The sample in question was peripheral blood, obtained 28 days after the second AZD1222 dose. The chain recombines TRBV11-3 with TRBJ1-2; D is possibly TRBD1 (6 bases). Here the CDR3 reads CASSSPVQGRRGYTF. DNA of the CDR3: TGTGCCAGCAGCTCCCCCGTGCAGGGGCGCCGTGGCTACACCTTC. The full variable domain, with the rest looked up from reference TRBV11-3 and TRBJ1-2, is EAGVVQSPRYKIIEKKQPVAFWCNPISGHNTLYWYLQNLGQGPELLIRYENEEAVDDSQLPKDRFSAERLKGVDSTLKIQPAELGDSAVYLCASSSPVQGRRGYTFGSGTRLTVV.